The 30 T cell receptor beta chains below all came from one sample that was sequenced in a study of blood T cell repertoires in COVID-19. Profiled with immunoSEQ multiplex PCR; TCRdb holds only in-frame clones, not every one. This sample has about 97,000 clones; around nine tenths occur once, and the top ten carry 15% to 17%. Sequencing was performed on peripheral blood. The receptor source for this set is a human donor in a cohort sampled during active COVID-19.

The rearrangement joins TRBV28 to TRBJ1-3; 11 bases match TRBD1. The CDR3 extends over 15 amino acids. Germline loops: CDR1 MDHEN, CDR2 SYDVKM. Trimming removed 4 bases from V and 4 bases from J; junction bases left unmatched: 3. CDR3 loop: CASSYGQGAGNTIYF. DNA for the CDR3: TGTGCCAGCAGTTACGGACAGGGGGCAGGAAACACCATATATTTT.

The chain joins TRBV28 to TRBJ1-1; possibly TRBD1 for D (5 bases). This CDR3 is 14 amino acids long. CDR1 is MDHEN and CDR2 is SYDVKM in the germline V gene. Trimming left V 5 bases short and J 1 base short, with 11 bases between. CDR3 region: CASSPGGGNTEAFF. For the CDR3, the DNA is TGTGCCAGCAGTCCCGGGGGGGGGAACACTGAAGCTTTCTTT. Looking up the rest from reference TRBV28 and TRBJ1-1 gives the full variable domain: DVKVTQSSRYLVKRTGEKVFLECVQDMDHENMFWYRQDPGLGLRLIYFSYDVKMKEKGDIPEGYSVSREKKERFSLILESASTNQTSMYLCASSPGGGNTEAFFGQGTRLTVV.

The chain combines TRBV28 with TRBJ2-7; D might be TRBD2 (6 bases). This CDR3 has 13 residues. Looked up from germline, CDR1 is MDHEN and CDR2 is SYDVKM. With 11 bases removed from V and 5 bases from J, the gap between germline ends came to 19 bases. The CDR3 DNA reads TGTGCCCTAACCGGGGGAAGGGGCGACGAGCAGTACTTC. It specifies CALTGGRGDEQYF. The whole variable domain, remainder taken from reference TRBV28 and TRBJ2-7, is DVKVTQSSRYLVKRTGEKVFLECVQDMDHENMFWYRQDPGLGLRLIYFSYDVKMKEKGDIPEGYSVSREKKERFSLILESASTNQTSMYLCALTGGRGDEQYFGPGTRLTVT.

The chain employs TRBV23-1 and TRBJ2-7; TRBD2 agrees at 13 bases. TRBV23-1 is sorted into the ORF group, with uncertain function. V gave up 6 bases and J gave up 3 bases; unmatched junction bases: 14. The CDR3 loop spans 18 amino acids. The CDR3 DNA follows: TGCGCCAGCAGACCCGGACTAGCGGGAGATATCACAGACTACGAGCAGTACTTC. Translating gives CASRPGLAGDITDYEQYF.

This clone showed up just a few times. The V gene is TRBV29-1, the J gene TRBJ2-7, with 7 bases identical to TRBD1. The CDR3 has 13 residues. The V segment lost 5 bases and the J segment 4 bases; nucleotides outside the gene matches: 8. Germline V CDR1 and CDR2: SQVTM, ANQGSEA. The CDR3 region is CSVIPDREYEQYF. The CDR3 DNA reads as TGCAGCGTTATTCCTGACAGGGAGTACGAGCAGTACTTC.

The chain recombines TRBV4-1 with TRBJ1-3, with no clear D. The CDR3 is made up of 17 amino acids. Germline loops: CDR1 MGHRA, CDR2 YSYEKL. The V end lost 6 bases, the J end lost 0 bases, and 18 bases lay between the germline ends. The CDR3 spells CASRPDPDWDSGNTIYF. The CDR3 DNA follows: TGCGCCAGCAGACCCGACCCGGACTGGGACTCTGGAAACACCATATATTTT.

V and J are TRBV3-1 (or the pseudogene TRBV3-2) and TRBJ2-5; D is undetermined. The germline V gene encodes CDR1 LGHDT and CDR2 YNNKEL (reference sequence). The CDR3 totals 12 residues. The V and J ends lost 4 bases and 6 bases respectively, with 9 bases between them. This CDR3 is CASSLTSQTQYF. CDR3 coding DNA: TGTGCCAGCAGCCTGACATCACAGACCCAGTACTTC.

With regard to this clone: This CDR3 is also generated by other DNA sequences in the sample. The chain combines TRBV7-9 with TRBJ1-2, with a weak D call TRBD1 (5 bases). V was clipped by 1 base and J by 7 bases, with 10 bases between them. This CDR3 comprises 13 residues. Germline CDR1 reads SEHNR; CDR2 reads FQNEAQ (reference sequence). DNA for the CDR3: TGTGCCAGCAGCTTAGGGCAGGGTGGTGGCTACACCTTC. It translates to CASSLGQGGGYTF.

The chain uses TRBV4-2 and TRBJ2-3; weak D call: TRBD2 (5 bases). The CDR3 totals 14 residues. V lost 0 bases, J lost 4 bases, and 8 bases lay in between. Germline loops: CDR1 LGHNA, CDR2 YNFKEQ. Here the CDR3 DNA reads TGTGCCAGCAGCCAAGAAGCGCGGGCAGATACGCAGTATTTT. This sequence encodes CASSQEARADTQYF.

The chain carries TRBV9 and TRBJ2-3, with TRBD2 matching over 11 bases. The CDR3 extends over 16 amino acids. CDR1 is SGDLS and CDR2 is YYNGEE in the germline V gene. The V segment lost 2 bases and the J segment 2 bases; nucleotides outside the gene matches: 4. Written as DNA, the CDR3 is TGTGCCAGCAGCGTGACTAGCGGGGACCCCACAGATACGCAGTATTTT. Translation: CASSVTSGDPTDTQYF.

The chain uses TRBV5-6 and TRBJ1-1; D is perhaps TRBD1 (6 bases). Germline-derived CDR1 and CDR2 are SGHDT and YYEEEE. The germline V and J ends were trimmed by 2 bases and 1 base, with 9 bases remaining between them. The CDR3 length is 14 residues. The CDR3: CASSFGTPNTEAFF. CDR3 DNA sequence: TGTGCCAGCAGCTTCGGGACACCGAACACTGAAGCTTTCTTT.

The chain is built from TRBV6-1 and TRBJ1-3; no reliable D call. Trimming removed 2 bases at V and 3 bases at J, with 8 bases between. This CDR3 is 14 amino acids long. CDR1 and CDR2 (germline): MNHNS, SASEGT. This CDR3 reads CASSETEGGNTIYF. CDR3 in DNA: TGTGCCAGCAGTGAAACCGAGGGTGGAAACACCATATATTTT.

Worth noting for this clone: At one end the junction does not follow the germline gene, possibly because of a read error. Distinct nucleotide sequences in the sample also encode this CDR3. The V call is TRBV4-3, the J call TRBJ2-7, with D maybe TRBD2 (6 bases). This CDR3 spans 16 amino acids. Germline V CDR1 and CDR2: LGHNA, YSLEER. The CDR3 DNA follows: TGCGCCAGCAGCCAAGGCGGCGGGACGGCTTACTACGAACAGTACTTC. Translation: CASSQGGGTAYYEQYF.

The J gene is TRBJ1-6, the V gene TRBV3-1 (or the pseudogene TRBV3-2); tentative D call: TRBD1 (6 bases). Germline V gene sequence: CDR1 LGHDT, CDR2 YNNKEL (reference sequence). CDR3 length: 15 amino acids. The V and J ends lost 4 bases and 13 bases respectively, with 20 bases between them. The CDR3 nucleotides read TGTGCCAGCAGCCCCTATTTAGGGGGGGCGAGCCCCCTCCACTTT. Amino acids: CASSPYLGGASPLHF.

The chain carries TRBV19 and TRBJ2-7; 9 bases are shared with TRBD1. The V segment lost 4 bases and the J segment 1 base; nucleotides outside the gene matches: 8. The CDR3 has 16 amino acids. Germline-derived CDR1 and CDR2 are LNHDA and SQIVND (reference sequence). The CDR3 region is CASSTSTGGKSYEQYF. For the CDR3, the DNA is TGTGCCAGTAGTACATCGACAGGGGGTAAGTCCTACGAGCAGTACTTC.

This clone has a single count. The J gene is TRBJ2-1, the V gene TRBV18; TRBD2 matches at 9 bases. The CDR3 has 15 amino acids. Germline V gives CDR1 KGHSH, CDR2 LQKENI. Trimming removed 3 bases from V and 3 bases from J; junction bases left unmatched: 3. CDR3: CASSPGSGSYNEQFF. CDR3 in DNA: TGTGCCAGCTCACCGGGTAGCGGGAGCTACAATGAGCAGTTCTTC.

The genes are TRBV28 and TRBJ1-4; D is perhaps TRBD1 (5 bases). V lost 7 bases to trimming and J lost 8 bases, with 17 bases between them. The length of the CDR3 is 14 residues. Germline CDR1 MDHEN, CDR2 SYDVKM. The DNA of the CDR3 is TGTGCCAGCACCCTGAGGGACTTTCGAGAAAAACTGTTTTTT. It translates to CASTLRDFREKLFF. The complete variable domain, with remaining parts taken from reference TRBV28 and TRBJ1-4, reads DVKVTQSSRYLVKRTGEKVFLECVQDMDHENMFWYRQDPGLGLRLIYFSYDVKMKEKGDIPEGYSVSREKKERFSLILESASTNQTSMYLCASTLRDFREKLFFGSGTQLSVL.

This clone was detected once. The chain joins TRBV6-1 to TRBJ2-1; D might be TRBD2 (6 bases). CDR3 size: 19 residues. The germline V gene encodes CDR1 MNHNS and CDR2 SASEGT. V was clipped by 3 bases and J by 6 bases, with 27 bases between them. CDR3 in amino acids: CASSEEGPETRPPPNEQFF. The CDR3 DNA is TGTGCCAGCAGTGAGGAGGGTCCTGAGACTAGACCGCCCCCCAATGAGCAGTTCTTC.

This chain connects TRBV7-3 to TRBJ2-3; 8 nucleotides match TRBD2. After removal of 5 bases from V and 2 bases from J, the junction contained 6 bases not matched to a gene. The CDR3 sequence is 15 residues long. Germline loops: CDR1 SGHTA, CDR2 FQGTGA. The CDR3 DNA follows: TGTGCCAGCAGCACCTTTAGCGGGGCCACAGATACGCAGTATTTT. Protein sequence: CASSTFSGATDTQYF.

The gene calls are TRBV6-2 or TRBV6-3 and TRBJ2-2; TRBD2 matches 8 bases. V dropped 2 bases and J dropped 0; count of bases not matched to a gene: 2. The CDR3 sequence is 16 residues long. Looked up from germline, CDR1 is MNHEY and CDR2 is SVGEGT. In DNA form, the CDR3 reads TGTGCCAGCAGTTACGGTAGCGGGACGAACACCGGGGAGCTGTTTTTT. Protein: CASSYGSGTNTGELFF.

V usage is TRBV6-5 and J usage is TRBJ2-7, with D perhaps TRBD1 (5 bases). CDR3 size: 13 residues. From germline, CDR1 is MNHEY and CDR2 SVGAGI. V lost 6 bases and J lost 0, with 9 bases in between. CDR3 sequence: CASSLTVSYEQYF. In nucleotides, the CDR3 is TGTGCCAGCAGCCTGACAGTCTCCTACGAGCAGTACTTC.

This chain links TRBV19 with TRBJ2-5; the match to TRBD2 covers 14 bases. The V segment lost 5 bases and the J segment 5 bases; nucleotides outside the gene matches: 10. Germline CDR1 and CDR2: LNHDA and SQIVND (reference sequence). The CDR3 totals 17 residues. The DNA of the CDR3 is TGTGCCAGTAGTGGACGGACTAGCGGGGGGACTGGTGAGACCCAGTACTTC. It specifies CASSGRTSGGTGETQYF.

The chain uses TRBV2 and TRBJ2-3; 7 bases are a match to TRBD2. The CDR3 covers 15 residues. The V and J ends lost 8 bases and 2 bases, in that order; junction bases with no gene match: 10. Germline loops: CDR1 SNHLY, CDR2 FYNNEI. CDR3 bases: TGTGCCAGCGAGTCATGGAGCGGGGTCACAGATACGCAGTATTTT. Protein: CASESWSGVTDTQYF.

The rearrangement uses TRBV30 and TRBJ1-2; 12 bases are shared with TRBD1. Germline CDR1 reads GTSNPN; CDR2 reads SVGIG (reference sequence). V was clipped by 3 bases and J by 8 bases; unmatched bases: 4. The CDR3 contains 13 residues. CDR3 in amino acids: CAWRGQGAGGYTF. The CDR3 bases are TGTGCCTGGAGGGGACAGGGGGCAGGAGGCTACACCTTC.

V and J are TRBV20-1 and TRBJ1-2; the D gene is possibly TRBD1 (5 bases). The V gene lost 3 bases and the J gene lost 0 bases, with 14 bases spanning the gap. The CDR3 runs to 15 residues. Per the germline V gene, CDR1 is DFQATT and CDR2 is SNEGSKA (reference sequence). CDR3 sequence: CSASINPGANYGYTF. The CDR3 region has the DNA TGCAGTGCTAGTATAAACCCGGGGGCTAACTATGGCTACACCTTC.

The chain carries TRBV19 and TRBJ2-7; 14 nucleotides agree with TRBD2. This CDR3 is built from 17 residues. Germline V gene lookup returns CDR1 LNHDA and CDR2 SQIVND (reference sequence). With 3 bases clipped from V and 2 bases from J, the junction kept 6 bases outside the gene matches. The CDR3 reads CASSMAWGLAGAYEQYF. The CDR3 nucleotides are TGTGCCAGTAGTATGGCCTGGGGACTAGCGGGAGCCTACGAGCAGTACTTC.

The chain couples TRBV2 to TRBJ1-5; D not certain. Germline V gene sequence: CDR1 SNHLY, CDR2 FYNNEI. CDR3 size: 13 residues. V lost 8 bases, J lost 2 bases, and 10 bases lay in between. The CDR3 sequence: CASGLEGNQPQHF. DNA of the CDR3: TGTGCCAGCGGGTTAGAGGGCAATCAGCCCCAGCATTTT.

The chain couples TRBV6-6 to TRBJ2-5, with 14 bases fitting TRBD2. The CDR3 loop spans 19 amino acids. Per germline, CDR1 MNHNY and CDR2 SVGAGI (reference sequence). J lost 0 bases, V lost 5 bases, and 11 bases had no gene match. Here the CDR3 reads CASSPQGLAGVSYQETQYF. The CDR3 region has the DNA TGTGCCAGCAGTCCCCAGGGACTAGCGGGGGTCTCGTACCAAGAGACCCAGTACTTC.

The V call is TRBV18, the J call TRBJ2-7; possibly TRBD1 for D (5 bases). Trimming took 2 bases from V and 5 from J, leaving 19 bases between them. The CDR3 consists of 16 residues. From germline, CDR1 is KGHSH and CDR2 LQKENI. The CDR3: CASSPYGQGTKDEQYF. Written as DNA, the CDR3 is TGTGCCAGCTCACCATACGGGCAGGGAACTAAAGACGAGCAGTACTTC.

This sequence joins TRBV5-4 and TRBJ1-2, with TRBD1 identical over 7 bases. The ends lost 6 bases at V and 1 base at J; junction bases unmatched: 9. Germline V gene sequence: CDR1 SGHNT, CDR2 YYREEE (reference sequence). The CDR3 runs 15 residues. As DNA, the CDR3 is TGTGCCAGCACAACGGTGGGACAGAGTAACTATGGCTACACCTTC. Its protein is CASTTVGQSNYGYTF.